The T cell receptor beta chain under discussion was sequenced for a study of blood T cell repertoires in COVID-19. Whole-study context: Spain, Italy and the United States supplied samples that represented acute and convalescent COVID-19. Sample material is recorded as cDNA or gDNA derived from T cells, B-cell-depleted T cells, or PBMCs.

The CDR3 length is 15 residues. The V and J ends lost 11 bases and 0 bases, in that order; junction bases with no gene match: 6. CDR1 and CDR2 from the germline V gene are SNHLY and FYNNEI. In the original analysis: Reference gene primer amplification gave nucleated cell count estimates. Assay: immunoSEQ multiplex PCR; the TCRdb copy retains only in-frame clones and omits some. V and J calls and clone size are those listed in that table; D and trimming were worked out from the DNA. Of about 300,000 clones listed, more than 75% were seen once; the top ten hold about 1.4%. The receptor comes from a woman between 35 and 50 years old who had recovered from COVID-19. The sample taken for sequencing was peripheral blood. This rearrangement joins TRBV2 to TRBJ2-2; 10 bases are a match to TRBD2. The CDR3: CAGSGGLANTGELFF. The CDR3 DNA reads as TGTGCCGGTAGCGGGGGGCTAGCGAACACCGGGGAGCTGTTTTTT.